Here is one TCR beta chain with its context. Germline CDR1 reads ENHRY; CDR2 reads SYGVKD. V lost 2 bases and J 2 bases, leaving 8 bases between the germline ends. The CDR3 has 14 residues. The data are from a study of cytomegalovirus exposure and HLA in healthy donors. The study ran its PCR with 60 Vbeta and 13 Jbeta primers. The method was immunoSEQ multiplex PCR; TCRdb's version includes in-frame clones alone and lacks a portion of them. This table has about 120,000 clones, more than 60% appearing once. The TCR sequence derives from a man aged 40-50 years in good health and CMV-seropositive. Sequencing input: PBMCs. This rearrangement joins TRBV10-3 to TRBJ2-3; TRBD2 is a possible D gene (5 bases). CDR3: CAISEREDTDTQYF. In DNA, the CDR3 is TGTGCCATCAGTGAGCGGGAAGACACAGATACGCAGTATTTT.